This T cell receptor (beta chain) was recorded in a study of metastatic and nonmetastatic thyroid tumors. Study overall: A comparison of repertoires was made across blood and tumor or nodule tissue from malignant and benign thyroid patients.

Until they underwent thyroid surgery, no patient had received any treatment. Under the authors' procedure: Clinicopathological groups supplied CDR3 differences that were used to build a distant-metastasis classifier for papillary thyroid cancer. TCRdb reanalyzed the PCR reads with MiXCR. In this record, the V and J calls reflect TCRdb's handling and not the investigators' own analysis. The profile shows just under 45,000 clones, 3% to 3.5% of them singletons. The CDR3 totals 14 residues. Trimming shortened V by 8 bases and J by 0 bases, and 13 bases separated the two germline ends. The germline V gene has CDR1 LNHDA and CDR2 SQIVND (reference sequence).

The rearrangement joins TRBV19 to TRBJ1-2, with D unclear. What was sequenced was blood. This sequence was found in a female donor with papillary thyroid cancer or a benign thyroid nodule (not recorded which). Some clones in this sample may be carry-over from other donors' samples. DNA for the CDR3: TGTGCCAGTCGCCCGGCGCCTCCTAACTATGGCTACACCTTC. Its translation is CASRPAPPNYGYTF.